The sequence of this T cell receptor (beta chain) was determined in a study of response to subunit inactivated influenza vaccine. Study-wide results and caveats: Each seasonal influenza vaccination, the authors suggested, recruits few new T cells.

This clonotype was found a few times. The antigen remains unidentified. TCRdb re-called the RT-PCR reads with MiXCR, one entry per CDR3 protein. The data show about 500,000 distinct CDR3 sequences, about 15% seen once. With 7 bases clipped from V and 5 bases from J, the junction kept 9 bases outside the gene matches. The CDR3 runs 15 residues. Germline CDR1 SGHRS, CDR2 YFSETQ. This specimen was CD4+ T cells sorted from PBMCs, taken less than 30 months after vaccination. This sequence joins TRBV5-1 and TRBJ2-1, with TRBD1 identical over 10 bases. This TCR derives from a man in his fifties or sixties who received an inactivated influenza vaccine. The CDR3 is CASVKTGTGDNEQFF. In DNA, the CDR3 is TGCGCCAGCGTCAAGACCGGGACAGGGGACAATGAGCAGTTCTTC.